Presented here are 12 T cell receptor beta chains from one specimen sequenced in a study of control samples from healthy donors and cancer patients. Only in-frame clones appear in the TCRdb table, and some are missing; sequencing was by immunoSEQ multiplex PCR. The sample holds around 95,000 clones, 70% to 90% seen once. The sequencing sample was made of blood. The receptors were sampled from a man aged 25 to 40 in good health.

This chain joins TRBV27 and TRBJ1-5; no reliable D call. Trimming cost V 2 bases and J 2 bases, with 4 bases left between them. Looked up from germline, CDR1 is MNHEY and CDR2 is SMNVEV (reference sequence). This CDR3 region has 13 residues. The CDR3 DNA is TGTGCCAGCAGTTTACAGGGCAATCAGCCCCAGCATTTT. Translation gives CASSLQGNQPQHF.

J is TRBJ2-7 and V is TRBV9, with D perhaps TRBD1 (5 bases). The CDR3 is 12 amino acids. V was shortened by 4 bases and J by 5 bases, with 10 bases between the two germline ends. The V gene's germline CDR1 is SGDLS and CDR2 YYNGEE. The CDR3 region is CASSPGAHEQYF. The CDR3 nucleotides are TGTGCCAGCAGCCCTGGGGCCCACGAGCAGTACTTC. Drawing the rest from reference TRBV9 and TRBJ2-7, the complete variable domain is DSGVTQTPKHLITATGQRVTLRCSPRSGDLSVYWYQQSLDQGLQFLIQYYNGEERAKGNILERFSAQQFPDLHSELNLSSLELGDSALYFCASSPGAHEQYFGPGTRLTVT.

The V gene is TRBV5-1, the J gene TRBJ1-6; a possible D gene is TRBD1 (5 bases). The germline gives CDR1 SGHRS, CDR2 YFSETQ. V was trimmed by 6 bases and J by 8 bases, leaving 12 bases between them. This CDR3 spans 13 amino acids. The CDR3 nucleotides are TGCGCCAGCATGGGGGGAGCGGATTCACCCCTCCACTTT. Protein product: CASMGGADSPLHF.

The chain links TRBV5-6 to TRBJ2-3; D not resolved. Looked up from germline, CDR1 is SGHDT and CDR2 is YYEEEE. With 2 bases removed from V and 1 base from J, the gap between germline ends came to 5 bases. The CDR3 length is 13 residues. CDR3 nucleotide sequence: TGTGCCAGCAGCTTTGAGCGCACAGATACGCAGTATTTT. This gives the protein CASSFERTDTQYF. The complete variable domain, with remaining parts taken from reference TRBV5-6 and TRBJ2-3, reads DAGVTQSPTHLIKTRGQQVTLRCSPKSGHDTVSWYQQALGQGPQFIFQYYEEEERQRGNFPDRFSGHQFPNYSSELNVNALLLGDSALYLCASSFERTDTQYFGPGTRLTVL.

V and J are TRBV6-1 and TRBJ1-2, with D maybe TRBD1 (5 bases). Trimming left V 4 bases short and J 3 bases short, with 15 bases between. CDR1 and CDR2 from the germline V gene are MNHNS and SASEGT. The CDR3 is 15 amino acids. CDR3 in amino acids: CASSVARDLYYGYTF. CDR3 coding DNA: TGTGCCAGCAGTGTAGCCAGGGACCTTTACTATGGCTACACCTTC.

This clone was observed a single time. The genes are TRBV29-1 and TRBJ2-1, with D maybe TRBD2 (6 bases). Germline CDR1 and CDR2: SQVTM and ANQGSEA. CDR3 size: 14 residues. V gave up 7 bases and J gave up 6 bases, with 19 bases separating them. The CDR3 here is CSANSGSLVNEQFF. The CDR3 DNA follows: TGCAGCGCCAATAGCGGCTCTTTGGTCAATGAGCAGTTCTTC.

The rearrangement links TRBV19 to TRBJ1-2; 8 nucleotides agree with TRBD1. Trimming cost V 5 bases and J 2 bases; bases outside gene matches: 10. CDR1 is LNHDA, CDR2 SQIVND, per germline (reference sequence). There are 16 residues in the CDR3. The CDR3 sequence is CASSYRQGRNNYGYTF. CDR3 bases: TGTGCCAGTAGTTATCGACAGGGGAGGAACAACTATGGCTACACCTTC.

The CDR3 protein is CASSRDSLLEETQYF. As DNA, the CDR3 is TGCGCCAGCAGTAGGGACTCCCTCCTGGAAGAGACCCAGTACTTC. The genes are TRBV5-1 and TRBJ2-5; D might be TRBD2 (6 bases). Germline assignment: CDR1 SGHRS and CDR2 YFSETQ. This CDR3 is built from 15 residues. The V and J ends lost 5 bases and 3 bases respectively, with 17 bases between them. Using reference TRBV5-1 and TRBJ2-5 for the parts outside the CDR3, the full variable domain is KAGVTQTPRYLIKTRGQQVTLSCSPISGHRSVSWYQQTPGQGLQFLFEYFSETQRNKGNFPGRFSGRQFSNSRSEMNVSTLELGDSALYLCASSRDSLLEETQYFGPGTRLLVL.

V is TRBV29-1 and J is TRBJ2-7, with D tentatively TRBD1 or TRBD2 (5 bases each). CDR3 length equals 14 residues. Per germline, CDR1 SQVTM and CDR2 ANQGSEA. Trimming took 7 bases from V and 0 from J, leaving 16 bases between them. For the CDR3, the DNA is TGCAGCGCGGCGAGGGACCTAAGCTCCTACGAGCAGTACTTC. Protein sequence: CSAARDLSSYEQYF.

CDR3 coding DNA: TGTGCCAGCAGCGAGGGACCGAACCTAAAACTGTTTTTT. Amino acids: CASSEGPNLKLFF. The chain is built from TRBV5-8 and TRBJ1-4; tentative D call: TRBD1 (5 bases). V lost 4 bases to trimming and J lost 10 bases, with 14 bases between them. Germline lookup yields CDR1 SGHTS and CDR2 YDEGEE. The CDR3 runs 13 residues.

The chain links TRBV3-1 (or the pseudogene TRBV3-2) to TRBJ1-3, with a possible D match to TRBD1 (6 bases). Germline lookup yields CDR1 LGHDT and CDR2 YNNKEL (reference sequence). Between the trimmed V and J ends, which lost 0 bases and 3 bases, there was a span of 9 bases. This CDR3 is built from 15 residues. CDR3: CASSQDQQGGNTIYF. The CDR3 DNA sequence: TGTGCCAGCAGCCAAGATCAACAGGGTGGAAACACCATATATTTT.

The chain employs TRBV7-9 and TRBJ1-1; D call uncertain. Trimming removed 4 bases at V and 8 bases at J, with 11 bases between. Germline lookup yields CDR1 SEHNR and CDR2 FQNEAQ (reference sequence). The CDR3 sequence is 12 residues long. CDR3 sequence reads: CASSYDRSEAFF. In DNA form, the CDR3 reads TGTGCCAGCAGCTATGACCGCTCGGAAGCTTTCTTT. The variable domain in full, with the rest retrieved from reference TRBV7-9 and TRBJ1-1, is DTGVSQNPRHKITKRGQNVTFRCDPISEHNRLYWYRQTLGQGPEFLTYFQNEAQLEKSRLLSDRFSAERPKGSFSTLEIQRTEQGDSAMYLCASSYDRSEAFFGQGTRLTVV.